Listed here are 23 T cell receptor beta chains from one sample, sequenced in a study of OX40 agonist ivuxolimab in advanced cancers. The method was immunoSEQ multiplex PCR; TCRdb's version includes in-frame clones alone and lacks a portion of them. Of tens of thousands of clones listed, about 78% were seen once; the top ten hold about 19%. The material was CD4+ or CD8+ T cells sorted from blood, obtained in a trial of the OX40 agonist ivuxolimab. These receptors were taken from an adult with an advanced solid tumor such as melanoma, head and neck, liver or kidney cancer.

This clone was recorded a few times. Here the CDR3 DNA reads TGTGCCTGGAGTTCAGAGAACACTGAAGCTTTCTTT. This translates into CAWSSENTEAFF. The chain employs TRBV30 and TRBJ1-1, with D unclear. The germline V and J ends were trimmed by 2 bases and 1 base, with 5 bases remaining between them. This CDR3 region has 12 residues. Germline CDR1 reads GTSNPN; CDR2 reads SVGIG (reference sequence).

The chain carries TRBV6-5 and TRBJ2-2, with 12 bases matching TRBD2. V lost 3 bases and J lost 6; bases outside the gene matches: 5. The CDR3 spans 16 residues. Germline V gives CDR1 MNHEY, CDR2 SVGAGI. The CDR3 DNA follows: TGTGCCAGCAGTTATTCTAGCGGGGGGGCCCCCGGGGAGCTGTTTTTT. This gives the protein CASSYSSGGAPGELFF.

The chain couples TRBV7-2 to TRBJ2-5; a weak D match, TRBD1 (6 bases). Germline V CDR1 and CDR2: SGHTA, FQGNSA. This CDR3 comprises 16 residues. V was shortened by 1 base and J by 6 bases, with 18 bases between the two germline ends. The CDR3 nucleotides read TGTGCCAGCAGCTTAGTTGGGGGCGTTCTTGGAAAGACCCAGTACTTC. Its translation: CASSLVGGVLGKTQYF.

V is TRBV6-5 and J is TRBJ2-1; perhaps D is TRBD1 or TRBD2 (5 bases each). Trimming cost V 2 bases and J 1 base, with 9 bases left between them. The germline gives CDR1 MNHEY, CDR2 SVGAGI. The CDR3 has 15 residues. This chain's CDR3 is CASSYMGESYNEQFF. The DNA of the CDR3 is TGTGCCAGCAGTTACATGGGGGAATCCTACAATGAGCAGTTCTTC.

The genes are TRBV11-2 and TRBJ1-2; D uncertain. Germline V gene sequence: CDR1 SGHAT, CDR2 FQNNGV. Trimming shortened V by 5 bases and J by 2 bases, and 15 bases separated the two germline ends. This CDR3 is 15 amino acids long. CDR3 region: CASSLGPEGNYGYTF. DNA of the CDR3: TGTGCCAGCAGCCTCGGGCCGGAAGGGAACTATGGCTACACCTTC.

V is TRBV4-1 and J is TRBJ2-7; D is undetermined. Trimming stripped 0 bases from V and 7 bases from J, with 22 bases between. Germline V gives CDR1 MGHRA, CDR2 YSYEKL. CDR3 length: 17 amino acids. The CDR3: CASSQDYTEMGFYEQYF. The CDR3 region has the DNA TGCGCCAGCAGCCAAGATTATACGGAAATGGGTTTCTATGAGCAGTACTTC.

The chain employs TRBV9 and TRBJ2-3; 8 bases agree with TRBD2. V was clipped by 4 bases and J by 0 bases; unmatched bases: 4. This CDR3 is 15 amino acids long. Per the germline V gene, CDR1 is SGDLS and CDR2 is YYNGEE. This chain's CDR3 is CASSSLAGSTDTQYF. For the CDR3, the DNA is TGTGCCAGCAGCTCCTTAGCGGGGAGCACAGATACGCAGTATTTT.

V gene TRBV27 combines with J gene TRBJ2-1; 7 bases align to TRBD1. Germline V CDR1 and CDR2: MNHEY, SMNVEV (reference sequence). The V segment lost 2 bases and the J segment 2 bases; nucleotides outside the gene matches: 3. This CDR3 contains 15 residues. In nucleotides, the CDR3 is TGTGCCAGCAGTTTAGCGCAGGGGGCCTACAATGAGCAGTTCTTC. Encoded protein: CASSLAQGAYNEQFF.

The V and J genes are TRBV28 and TRBJ2-7; D is perhaps TRBD2 (6 bases). The CDR3 runs 16 residues. Trimming removed 3 bases from V and 2 bases from J, with 17 bases in between. Germline assignment: CDR1 MDHEN and CDR2 SYDVKM. The CDR3 DNA sequence: TGTGCCAGCAGTTTCGACCTTAGCGGACCAACCTACGAGCAGTACTTC. It encodes CASSFDLSGPTYEQYF.

The chain combines TRBV2 with TRBJ2-2, with TRBD2 matching over 10 bases. Germline V gene sequence: CDR1 SNHLY, CDR2 FYNNEI. V was pared by 2 bases and J by 2 bases, with 5 bases of the junction left unmatched. This CDR3 has 17 residues. CDR3 region: CASSEWLAGENTGELFF. The CDR3 DNA is TGTGCCAGCAGTGAATGGCTAGCGGGAGAAAACACCGGGGAGCTGTTTTTT.

In this sample, this clone turned up once. The chain uses TRBV5-6 and TRBJ2-7; 9 bases agree with TRBD1. Germline V gene data show CDR1 as SGHDT and CDR2 as YYEEEE. This CDR3 region has 15 residues. V dropped 3 bases and J dropped 4; count of bases not matched to a gene: 8. CDR3 protein: CASSSPGQGLYEQYF. The CDR3, as DNA: TGTGCCAGCAGCTCACCGGGACAGGGCCTGTACGAGCAGTACTTC.

V and J are TRBV15 and TRBJ2-1; TRBD2 might be the D (6 bases). The V gene lost 5 bases and the J gene lost 6 bases, with 14 bases spanning the gap. This CDR3 is 14 amino acids long. Per the germline V gene, CDR1 is LNHNV and CDR2 is YYDKDF (reference sequence). Here the CDR3 reads CATSPGLSLNEQFF. The CDR3 DNA follows: TGTGCCACCAGCCCGGGACTCAGCCTCAATGAGCAGTTCTTC.

J is TRBJ1-2 and V is TRBV2; possibly TRBD1 for D (5 bases). Germline-derived CDR1 and CDR2 are SNHLY and FYNNEI. V was cut by 7 bases and J by 4 bases, with 10 bases left in between. CDR3 length: 12 residues. The CDR3 here is CASIDRVYGYTF. CDR3 nucleotide sequence: TGTGCCAGCATAGACAGAGTCTATGGCTACACCTTC.

The V call is TRBV4-1, the J call TRBJ1-5; D remains unclear. The CDR3 has 15 amino acids. CDR1 is MGHRA and CDR2 is YSYEKL in the germline V gene. V shed 3 bases and J shed 5 bases, with 14 bases lying between them. The CDR3 nucleotides are TGCGCCAGCAGCCAGACCGGGGATGGGCATCAGCCCCAGCATTTT. Its translation is CASSQTGDGHQPQHF.

This clone has a handful of counts. V and J are TRBV29-1 and TRBJ2-1, with D unresolved. V lost 0 bases and J 8 bases, leaving 14 bases between the germline ends. Germline V gene lookup returns CDR1 SQVTM and CDR2 ANQGSEA. The CDR3 contains 14 residues. In DNA form, the CDR3 reads TGCAGCGTTGAAGATTGGGCCGAAGGCTATGAGCAGTTCTTC. As protein: CSVEDWAEGYEQFF.

The chain joins TRBV29-1 to TRBJ1-5, with D tentatively TRBD1 (6 bases). V was pared by 4 bases and J by 1 base, with 11 bases between. CDR1 and CDR2 from the germline V gene are SQVTM and ANQGSEA. The CDR3 loop spans 14 amino acids. The CDR3 DNA reads TGCAGCGTTGTAACAGGGCAGAGCAATCAGCCCCAGCATTTT. Residues: CSVVTGQSNQPQHF.

The V and J genes are TRBV27 and TRBJ1-2, with 8 bases that match TRBD1. The trim removed 4 bases at V and 8 bases at J, leaving 9 bases unmatched. Germline V gene lookup returns CDR1 MNHEY and CDR2 SMNVEV (reference sequence). The CDR3 contains 14 residues. This chain's CDR3 is CASSSDPRGRGYTF. Here the CDR3 DNA reads TGTGCCAGCAGTTCGGACCCCAGGGGGCGCGGCTACACCTTC.

J is TRBJ1-3 and V is TRBV10-3; D is unresolved. Trimming took 5 bases from V and 2 from J, leaving 13 bases between them. The germline V gene encodes CDR1 ENHRY and CDR2 SYGVKD. The CDR3 contains 15 residues. The CDR3 is CAISREGPTGNTIYF. DNA for the CDR3: TGTGCCATCAGTAGGGAGGGCCCCACTGGAAACACCATATATTTT.

The CDR3 loop reads CASSPGLAGGEQFF. The CDR3 DNA sequence: TGTGCCAGCAGCCCAGGACTAGCGGGGGGTGAGCAGTTCTTC. The chain joins TRBV28 to TRBJ2-1; 14 bases are shared with TRBD2. Trimming removed 6 bases from V and 9 bases from J; junction bases left unmatched: 4. Germline loops: CDR1 MDHEN, CDR2 SYDVKM. CDR3 size: 14 residues.

The sample holds many counts of this clone. This sequence joins TRBV4-1 and TRBJ1-2, with D tentatively TRBD1 (6 bases). V gave up 4 bases and J gave up 5 bases, with 14 bases separating them. CDR3 length: 14 residues. From germline, CDR1 is MGHRA and CDR2 YSYEKL. CDR3 DNA sequence: TGCGCCAGCAGCCTCAGCAGGGGCGGATATGGCTACACCTTC. Translated: CASSLSRGGYGYTF.

This chain joins TRBV19 and TRBJ2-1; no firm D call. V was cut by 4 bases and J by 6 bases, with 13 bases left in between. CDR3 length: 14 residues. The germline CDR1 and CDR2 sequences are LNHDA and SQIVND (reference sequence). The CDR3 loop reads CASSTGLFSNEQFF. In nucleotides, the CDR3 is TGTGCCAGTAGTACGGGTTTATTTTCCAATGAGCAGTTCTTC.

This clone counts as medium-sized. V is TRBV9 and J is TRBJ2-2; D is perhaps TRBD2 (5 bases). This CDR3 has 15 amino acids. Germline V gene sequence: CDR1 SGDLS, CDR2 YYNGEE. The V end was cut by 0 bases, the J end by 0 bases, with 6 bases between. The CDR3 DNA follows: TGTGCCAGCAGCGTAGCGGGATCGAACACCGGGGAGCTGTTTTTT. Translating gives CASSVAGSNTGELFF.

V is TRBV16 and J is TRBJ2-7; 7 nucleotides align to TRBD1. V was clipped by 0 bases and J by 3 bases; unmatched bases: 11. The CDR3 spans 17 residues. Germline loops: CDR1 KGHSY, CDR2 FQNENV. For the CDR3, the DNA is TGTGCCAGCAGCCAATCGGGGCCCGGGGACAGCTACTACGAGCAGTACTTC. It translates to CASSQSGPGDSYYEQYF.